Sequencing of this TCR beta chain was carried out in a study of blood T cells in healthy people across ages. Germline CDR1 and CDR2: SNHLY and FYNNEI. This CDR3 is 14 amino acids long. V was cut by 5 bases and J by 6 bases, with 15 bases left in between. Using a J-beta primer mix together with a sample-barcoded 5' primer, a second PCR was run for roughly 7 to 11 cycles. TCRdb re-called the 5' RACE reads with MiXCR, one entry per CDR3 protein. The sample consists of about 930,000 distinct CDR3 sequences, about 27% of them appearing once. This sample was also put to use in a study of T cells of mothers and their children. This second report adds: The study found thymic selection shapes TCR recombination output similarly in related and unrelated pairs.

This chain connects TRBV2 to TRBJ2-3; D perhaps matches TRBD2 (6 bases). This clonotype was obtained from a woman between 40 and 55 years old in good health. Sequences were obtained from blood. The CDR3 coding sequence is TGTGCCAGCAGTCCGGGACTCCGACGGGATACGCAGTATTTT. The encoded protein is CASSPGLRRDTQYF.